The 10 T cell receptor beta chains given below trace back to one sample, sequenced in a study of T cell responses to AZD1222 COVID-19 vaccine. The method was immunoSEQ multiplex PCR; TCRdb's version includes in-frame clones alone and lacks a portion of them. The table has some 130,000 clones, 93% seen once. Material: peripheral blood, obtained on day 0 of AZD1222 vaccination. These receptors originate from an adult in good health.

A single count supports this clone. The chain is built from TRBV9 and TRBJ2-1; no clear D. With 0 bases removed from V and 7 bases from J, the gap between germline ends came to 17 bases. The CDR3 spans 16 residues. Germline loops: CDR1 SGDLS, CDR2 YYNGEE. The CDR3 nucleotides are TGTGCCAGCAGCGTAGGTGTTAGAGAAACCTTTAATGAGCAGTTCTTC. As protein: CASSVGVRETFNEQFF. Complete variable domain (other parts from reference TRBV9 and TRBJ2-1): DSGVTQTPKHLITATGQRVTLRCSPRSGDLSVYWYQQSLDQGLQFLIQYYNGEERAKGNILERFSAQQFPDLHSELNLSSLELGDSALYFCASSVGVRETFNEQFFGPGTRLTVL.

CDR3 in DNA: TGCAGCGTACTACAGGGTGTCAATCAGCCCCAGCATTTT. Its protein is CSVLQGVNQPQHF. The chain employs TRBV29-1 and TRBJ1-5, with D perhaps TRBD1 (6 bases). The CDR3 totals 13 residues. Germline V gene lookup returns CDR1 SQVTM and CDR2 ANQGSEA. V lost 6 bases to trimming and J lost 3 bases, with 12 bases between them.

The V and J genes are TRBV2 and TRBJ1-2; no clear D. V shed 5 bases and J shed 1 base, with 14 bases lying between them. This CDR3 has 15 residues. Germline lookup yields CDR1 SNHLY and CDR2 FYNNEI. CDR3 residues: CASSPARENNYGYTF. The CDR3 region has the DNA TGTGCCAGCAGTCCCGCCAGAGAGAATAACTATGGCTACACCTTC.

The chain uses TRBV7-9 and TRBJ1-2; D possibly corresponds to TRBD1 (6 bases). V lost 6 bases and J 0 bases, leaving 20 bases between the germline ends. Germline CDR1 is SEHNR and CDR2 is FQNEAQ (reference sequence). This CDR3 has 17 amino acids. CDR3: CASRRPPRDIPNYGYTF. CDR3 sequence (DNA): TGTGCCAGCAGACGACCGCCGCGGGACATCCCTAACTATGGCTACACCTTC.

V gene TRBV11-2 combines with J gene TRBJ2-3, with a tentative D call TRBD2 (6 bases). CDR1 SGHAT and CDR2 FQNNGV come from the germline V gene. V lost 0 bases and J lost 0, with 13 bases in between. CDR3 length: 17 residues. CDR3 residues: CASSLELRERSTDTQYF. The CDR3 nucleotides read TGTGCCAGCAGCTTAGAACTACGGGAGCGTAGCACAGATACGCAGTATTTT.

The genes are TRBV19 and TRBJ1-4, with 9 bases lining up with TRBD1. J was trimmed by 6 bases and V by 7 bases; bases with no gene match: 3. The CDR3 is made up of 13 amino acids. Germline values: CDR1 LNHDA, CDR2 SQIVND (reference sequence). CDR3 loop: CASTTGGHEKLFF. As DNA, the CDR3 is TGTGCCAGTACGACAGGGGGGCATGAAAAACTGTTTTTT.

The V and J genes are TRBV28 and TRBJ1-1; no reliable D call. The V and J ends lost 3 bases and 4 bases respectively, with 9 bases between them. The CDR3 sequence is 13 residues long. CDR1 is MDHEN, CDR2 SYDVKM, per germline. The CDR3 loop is CASSLQNPTEAFF. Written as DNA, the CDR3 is TGTGCCAGCAGTTTGCAGAATCCCACTGAAGCTTTCTTT.

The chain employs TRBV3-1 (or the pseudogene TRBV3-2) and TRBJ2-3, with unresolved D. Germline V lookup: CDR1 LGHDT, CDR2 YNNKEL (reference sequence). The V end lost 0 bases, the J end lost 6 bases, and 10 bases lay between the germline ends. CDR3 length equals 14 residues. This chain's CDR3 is CASSQESVFDTQYF. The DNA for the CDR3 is TGTGCCAGCAGCCAAGAAAGTGTCTTCGATACGCAGTATTTT.

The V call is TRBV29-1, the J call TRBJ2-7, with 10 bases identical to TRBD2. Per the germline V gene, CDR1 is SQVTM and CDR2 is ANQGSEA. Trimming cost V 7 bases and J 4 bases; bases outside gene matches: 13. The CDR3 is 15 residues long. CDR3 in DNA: TGCAGCGCTGCGGCCTCTAGCGGGAGTTCGTACGAGCAGTACTTC. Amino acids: CSAAASSGSSYEQYF.

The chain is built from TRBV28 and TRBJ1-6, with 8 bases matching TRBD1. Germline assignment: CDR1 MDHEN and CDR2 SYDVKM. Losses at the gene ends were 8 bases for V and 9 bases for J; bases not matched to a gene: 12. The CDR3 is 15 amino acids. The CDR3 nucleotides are TGTGCCAGCGCCTTAATCCGGGACAGGTTTTCACCCCTCCACTTT. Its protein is CASALIRDRFSPLHF.